A single sample gave rise to the 17 T cell receptor beta chains below, sequenced in a study of T cell changes during pregnancy in multiple sclerosis. Assay: immunoSEQ multiplex PCR; the TCRdb copy retains only in-frame clones and omits some. The sample lists roughly 35,000 clones, 90% occurring once. The material was CD8+ T cells from peripheral blood mononuclear cells, obtained in the first trimester of pregnancy. The source is a female donor with multiple sclerosis, enrolled in a pregnancy study.

The J gene is TRBJ2-1, the V gene TRBV19; a possible D gene is TRBD2 (6 bases). CDR1 LNHDA and CDR2 SQIVND come from the germline V gene (reference sequence). Trimming shortened V by 4 bases and J by 0 bases, and 10 bases separated the two germline ends. There are 15 residues in the CDR3. The CDR3 here is CASSRVGSSYNEQFF. In DNA form, the CDR3 reads TGTGCCAGTAGTAGGGTCGGGAGCTCCTACAATGAGCAGTTCTTC.

This chain links TRBV4-1 with TRBJ2-1, with a tentative D call TRBD2 (7 bases). The CDR3 loop spans 16 amino acids. Looked up from germline, CDR1 is MGHRA and CDR2 is YSYEKL. The ends were cut back, 0 bases at V and 5 bases at J, with 14 bases in the middle. This CDR3 is CASSQEGGRQDNEQFF. Here the CDR3 DNA reads TGCGCCAGCAGCCAAGAGGGCGGGAGACAGGACAATGAGCAGTTCTTC.

The chain combines TRBV6-6 with TRBJ2-5; D unresolved. Germline CDR1 MNHNY, CDR2 SVGAGI (reference sequence). CDR3 length equals 15 residues. The germline V and J ends were trimmed by 0 bases and 5 bases, with 13 bases remaining between them. For the CDR3, the DNA is TGTGCCAGCAGTTACTCGAGCTACCAAACGGAGACCCAGTACTTC. This encodes CASSYSSYQTETQYF.

The chain couples TRBV6-6 to TRBJ2-1, with a weak D call TRBD2 (5 bases). Trimming removed 5 bases from V and 10 bases from J, with 12 bases in between. Per germline, CDR1 MNHNY and CDR2 SVGAGI (reference sequence). The CDR3 spans 12 residues. CDR3: CASSVSRGEQFF. For the CDR3, the DNA is TGTGCCAGCAGTGTCTCCCGGGGAGAGCAGTTCTTC.

The rearrangement links TRBV28 to TRBJ2-7; D not resolved. The V end was cut by 6 bases, the J end by 3 bases, with 6 bases between. The germline CDR1 and CDR2 sequences are MDHEN and SYDVKM. The CDR3 sequence is 11 residues long. CDR3 nucleotides: TGTGCCAGCAGAAACATCTACGAGCAGTACTTC. Protein: CASRNIYEQYF. The variable domain in full, completed from reference TRBV28 and TRBJ2-7, reads DVKVTQSSRYLVKRTGEKVFLECVQDMDHENMFWYRQDPGLGLRLIYFSYDVKMKEKGDIPEGYSVSREKKERFSLILESASTNQTSMYLCASRNIYEQYFGPGTRLTVT.

The rearrangement links TRBV5-4 to TRBJ2-7, with TRBD1 identical over 10 bases. The CDR3 is 14 residues long. Germline assignment: CDR1 SGHNT and CDR2 YYREEE (reference sequence). The V and J ends lost 1 base and 6 bases, in that order; junction bases with no gene match: 4. The CDR3 loop reads CASSLTGQGVEQYF. The DNA of the CDR3 is TGTGCCAGCAGCTTGACCGGACAGGGGGTCGAGCAGTACTTC.

The chain has TRBV7-3 and TRBJ2-3, with D perhaps TRBD2 (6 bases). Trimming removed 3 bases from V and 4 bases from J, with 11 bases in between. Germline V gene data show CDR1 as SGHTA and CDR2 as FQGTGA. The CDR3 loop spans 14 amino acids. CDR3 residues: CASSFGGTPDTQYF. CDR3 coding DNA: TGTGCCAGCAGCTTCGGCGGGACCCCAGATACGCAGTATTTT.

The CDR3 DNA is TGTGCCAGCAGCGCAGGGCGGGGCAGGGATGAAAAACTGTTTTTT. It codes for CASSAGRGRDEKLFF. This chain uses TRBV9 with TRBJ1-4, with D possibly being TRBD1 (5 bases). Germline V gene data show CDR1 as SGDLS and CDR2 as YYNGEE. Trimming took off 3 bases at V and 6 bases at J, with 15 bases between the two ends. The CDR3 contains 15 residues.

The CDR3 reads CASRTAKETQYF. The CDR3 nucleotides are TGTGCCAGCAGGACAGCCAAAGAGACCCAGTACTTC. The chain recombines TRBV28 with TRBJ2-5; D is possibly TRBD1 (5 bases). V lost 6 bases and J 3 bases, leaving 8 bases between the germline ends. This CDR3 is 12 amino acids long. The germline CDR1 and CDR2 sequences are MDHEN and SYDVKM.

The chain couples TRBV7-9 to TRBJ2-1, with a possible D match to TRBD2 (5 bases). This CDR3 comprises 15 residues. CDR1 and CDR2 from the germline V gene are SEHNR and FQNEAQ (reference sequence). Trimming stripped 3 bases from V and 5 bases from J, with 14 bases between. CDR3 amino acids: CASSLGESANNEQFF. For the CDR3, the DNA is TGTGCCAGCAGCTTGGGAGAGTCGGCGAACAATGAGCAGTTCTTC.

J is TRBJ2-3 and V is TRBV7-9, with 7 nucleotides matching TRBD2. CDR3 size: 15 residues. Germline CDR1 reads SEHNR; CDR2 reads FQNEAQ (reference sequence). V gave up 2 bases and J gave up 6 bases; unmatched junction bases: 8. CDR3 nucleotide sequence: TGTGCCAGCAGCTTAATGACTAGCTACGTGGATACGCAGTATTTT. Protein: CASSLMTSYVDTQYF.

The J gene is TRBJ2-7, the V gene TRBV6-7; 7 bases fit TRBD2. TRBV6-7 is an ORF for which the function is uncertain. The CDR3 runs to 13 residues. Trimming cost V 8 bases and J 3 bases; bases outside gene matches: 7. CDR3 loop: CASLPGRNYEQYF. In DNA, the CDR3 is TGTGCCAGCTTGCCCGGGAGGAACTACGAGCAGTACTTC.

V gene TRBV4-2 combines with J gene TRBJ1-2; TRBD1 aligns across 10 bases. The germline V gene encodes CDR1 LGHNA and CDR2 YNFKEQ. This CDR3 comprises 15 residues. V was pared by 3 bases and J by 4 bases, with 5 bases of the junction left unmatched. CDR3 residues: CASSQGQGIFYGYTF. The DNA of the CDR3 is TGTGCCAGCAGCCAGGGACAGGGGATCTTCTATGGCTACACCTTC.

The chain employs TRBV28 and TRBJ2-2, with D tentatively TRBD2 (6 bases). Trimming shortened V by 6 bases and J by 5 bases, and 10 bases separated the two germline ends. From germline, CDR1 is MDHEN and CDR2 SYDVKM. This CDR3 is 13 amino acids long. The CDR3 nucleotides read TGTGCCAGCAGCTCAGGACTAACCGGGGAGCTGTTTTTT. Protein product: CASSSGLTGELFF.

The chain uses TRBV28 and TRBJ2-3; 9 positions agree with TRBD2. Germline assignment: CDR1 MDHEN and CDR2 SYDVKM. The ends lost 6 bases at V and 8 bases at J; junction bases unmatched: 3. This CDR3 has 12 amino acids. The CDR3 sequence is CASRRAGGTQYF. The DNA for the CDR3 is TGTGCCAGCAGGAGAGCGGGAGGTACGCAGTATTTT.

This sequence joins TRBV4-2 and TRBJ2-3, with 7 bases that match TRBD2. The V gene end was trimmed by 0 bases and the J gene end by 0 bases; junction bases not matched to a gene: 9. CDR1 and CDR2 (germline): LGHNA, YNFKEQ. This CDR3 comprises 18 residues. The CDR3, as DNA: TGTGCCAGCAGCCAAGAACCAATAGCGGGCCCCAGCACAGATACGCAGTATTTT. Translated, it gives CASSQEPIAGPSTDTQYF.

The chain carries TRBV15 and TRBJ2-1; the match to TRBD1 covers 8 bases. V shed 8 bases, J shed 7 bases, and the junction held 13 bases outside the gene matches. The germline V gene has CDR1 LNHNV and CDR2 YYDKDF (reference sequence). There are 15 residues in the CDR3. The CDR3 protein is CATSLGQGTWNEQFF. CDR3 nucleotides: TGTGCCACCTCCCTAGGACAGGGAACATGGAATGAGCAGTTCTTC.